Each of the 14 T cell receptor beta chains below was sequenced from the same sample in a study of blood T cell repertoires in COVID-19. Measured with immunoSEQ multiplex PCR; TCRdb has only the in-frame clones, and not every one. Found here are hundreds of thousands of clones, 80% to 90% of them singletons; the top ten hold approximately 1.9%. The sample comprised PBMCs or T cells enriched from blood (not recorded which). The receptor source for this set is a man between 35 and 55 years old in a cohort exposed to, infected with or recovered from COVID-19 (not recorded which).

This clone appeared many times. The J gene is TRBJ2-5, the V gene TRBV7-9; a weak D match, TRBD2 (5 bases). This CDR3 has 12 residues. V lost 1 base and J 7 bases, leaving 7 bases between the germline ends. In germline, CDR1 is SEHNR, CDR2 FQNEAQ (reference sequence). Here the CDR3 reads CASSLDSGTQYF. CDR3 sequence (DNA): TGTGCCAGCAGCTTAGACAGCGGGACCCAGTACTTC.

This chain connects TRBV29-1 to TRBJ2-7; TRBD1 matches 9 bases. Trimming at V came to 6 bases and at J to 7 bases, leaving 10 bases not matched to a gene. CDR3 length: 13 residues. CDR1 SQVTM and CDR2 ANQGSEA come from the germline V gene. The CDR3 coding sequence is TGCAGCGTCTCCCGGGACAGGGCGGAAGAGCAGTACTTC. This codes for CSVSRDRAEEQYF.

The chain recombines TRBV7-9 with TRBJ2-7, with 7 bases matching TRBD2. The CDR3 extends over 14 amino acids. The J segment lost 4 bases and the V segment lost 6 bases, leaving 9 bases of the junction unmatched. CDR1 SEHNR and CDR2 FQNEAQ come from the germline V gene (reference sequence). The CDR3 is CASRALARGYEQYF. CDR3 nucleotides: TGTGCCAGCAGGGCACTAGCGAGAGGATACGAGCAGTACTTC.

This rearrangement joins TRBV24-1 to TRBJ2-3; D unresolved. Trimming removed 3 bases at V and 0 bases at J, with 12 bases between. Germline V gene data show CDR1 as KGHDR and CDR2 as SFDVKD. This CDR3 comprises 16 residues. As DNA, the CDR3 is TGTGCCACCAGTGATCGAGCGCACACTAGCACAGATACGCAGTATTTT. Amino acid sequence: CATSDRAHTSTDTQYF.

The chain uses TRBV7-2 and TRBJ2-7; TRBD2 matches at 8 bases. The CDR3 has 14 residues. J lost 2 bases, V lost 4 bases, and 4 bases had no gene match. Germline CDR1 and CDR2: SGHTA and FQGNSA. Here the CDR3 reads CASSYGLAAYEQYF. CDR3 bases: TGTGCCAGCAGCTACGGACTAGCTGCCTACGAGCAGTACTTC.

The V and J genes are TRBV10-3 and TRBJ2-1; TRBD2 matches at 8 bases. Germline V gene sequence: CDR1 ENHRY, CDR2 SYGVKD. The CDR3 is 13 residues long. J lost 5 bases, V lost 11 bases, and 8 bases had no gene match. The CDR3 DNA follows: TGTGCCTCCAGCGGGAGTGGAAACAATGAGCAGTTCTTC. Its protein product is CASSGSGNNEQFF.

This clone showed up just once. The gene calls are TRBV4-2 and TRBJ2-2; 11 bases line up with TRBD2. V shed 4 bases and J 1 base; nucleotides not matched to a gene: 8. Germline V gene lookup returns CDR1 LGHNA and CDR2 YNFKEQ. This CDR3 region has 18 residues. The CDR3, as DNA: TGTGCCAGCAGCCGCGAGTTAGCGGGAGGGGGGAACACCGGGGAGCTGTTTTTT. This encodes CASSRELAGGGNTGELFF.

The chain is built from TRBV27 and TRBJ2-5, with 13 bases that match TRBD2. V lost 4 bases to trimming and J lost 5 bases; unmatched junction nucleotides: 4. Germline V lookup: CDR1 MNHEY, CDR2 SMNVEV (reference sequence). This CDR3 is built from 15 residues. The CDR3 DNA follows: TGTGCCAGCAGTTCGGGACTAGCGGGAATCGAGACCCAGTACTTC. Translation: CASSSGLAGIETQYF.

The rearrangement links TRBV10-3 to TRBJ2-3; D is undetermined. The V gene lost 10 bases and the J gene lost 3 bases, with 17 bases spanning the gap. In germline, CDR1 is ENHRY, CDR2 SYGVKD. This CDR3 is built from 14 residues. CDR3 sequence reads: CATHNGPETDTQYF. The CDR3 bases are TGTGCCACCCACAATGGTCCGGAGACAGATACGCAGTATTTT.

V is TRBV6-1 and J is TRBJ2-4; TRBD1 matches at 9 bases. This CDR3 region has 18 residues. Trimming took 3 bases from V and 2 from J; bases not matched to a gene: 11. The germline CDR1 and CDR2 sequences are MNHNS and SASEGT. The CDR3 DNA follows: TGTGCCAGCAGTGAGTCCCGGGACAGGGTTGGAACCAAAAACATTCAGTACTTC. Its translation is CASSESRDRVGTKNIQYF.

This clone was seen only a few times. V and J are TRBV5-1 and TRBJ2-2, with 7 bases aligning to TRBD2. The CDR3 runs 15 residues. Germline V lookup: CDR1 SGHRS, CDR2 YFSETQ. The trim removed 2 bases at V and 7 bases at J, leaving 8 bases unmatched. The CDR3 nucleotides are TGCGCCAGCAGCTTACGGACTAGTTCGGGCGGGGAGCTGTTTTTT. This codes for CASSLRTSSGGELFF.

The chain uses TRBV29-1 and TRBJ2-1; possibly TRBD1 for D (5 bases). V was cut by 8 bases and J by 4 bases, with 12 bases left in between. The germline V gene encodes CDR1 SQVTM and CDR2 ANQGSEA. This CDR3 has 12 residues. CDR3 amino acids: CSIRTGYNEQFF. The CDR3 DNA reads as TGCAGCATTCGAACAGGATACAATGAGCAGTTCTTC.

The CDR3 sequence: CASSQGLARNNEQFF. CDR3 in DNA: TGCGCCAGCAGCCAGGGACTAGCGAGGAACAATGAGCAGTTCTTC. The rearrangement uses TRBV4-1 and TRBJ2-1; TRBD2 matches at 10 bases. The V gene end was trimmed by 3 bases and the J gene end by 5 bases; junction bases not matched to a gene: 4. Germline V CDR1 and CDR2: MGHRA, YSYEKL. The CDR3 is 15 residues long.

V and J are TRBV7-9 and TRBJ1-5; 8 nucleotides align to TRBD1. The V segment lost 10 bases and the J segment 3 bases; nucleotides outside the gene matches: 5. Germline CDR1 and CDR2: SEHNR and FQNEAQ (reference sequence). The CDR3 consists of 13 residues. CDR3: CATAGQDNQPQHF. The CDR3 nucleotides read TGTGCCACCGCGGGACAGGACAATCAGCCCCAGCATTTT.